This T cell receptor beta chain is from a study of shared clonotypes between healthy human individuals. The table lists this clone with a count of one. Germline trimming cut 5 bases from V and 5 bases from J; bases unmatched to any gene: 8. Per germline, CDR1 MNHEY and CDR2 SVGAGI. CDR3 length: 14 amino acids. Clones were read by immunoSEQ multiplex PCR, and TCRdb kept only the in-frame ones, dropping some. Of under 2.5 million clones in the sample, just under 95% were seen once. The clonotype comes from a man aged 18 to 29 in good health. Some clones in this sample may be carry-over from other donors' samples. The specimen sequenced was naive CD4+ T cells from PBMCs. The subset was: CD45RA+ positively selected. This chain uses TRBV6-5 with TRBJ1-2; 7 nucleotides line up with TRBD1. The CDR3 sequence is CASSKRQGRYGYTF. The DNA of the CDR3 is TGTGCCAGCAGTAAACGACAGGGACGATATGGCTACACCTTC.